This T cell receptor beta chain was observed in a study of T cell repertoires in cytomegalovirus infection. Concerning this clonotype: Its antigen is not known.

General observations from the study: Dominating the ex vivo response were TCR beta clonotypes that were CMV-specific and HLA-C-restricted.

Germline V gene lookup returns CDR1 MNHGY and CDR2 SAAAGT. The CDR3 is 17 residues long. Trimming cost V 6 bases and J 4 bases; bases outside gene matches: 7. TCRdb called the reads again in MiXCR, with one record for every CDR3 protein. The profile shows roughly 310,000 distinct CDR3 sequences, approximately 32% of them singletons. This clonotype was sampled from a human donor in good health (CMV status not recorded). Some clones in this sample may be carry-over from other donors' samples. The sequencing used cultured PBMCs, collected from culture after CMV antigen stimulation. V is TRBV6-8 and J is TRBJ2-4; 15 bases match TRBD2. CDR3 DNA sequence: TGTGCCAGCAGCGAAAGGGGACTAGCGGGAGGAAAAAACATTCAGTACTTC. The encoded protein is CASSERGLAGGKNIQYF.